This T cell receptor (beta chain) stems from a study of T cells in Graves' hyperthyroidism and ophthalmopathy. Looking at the study overall: Peripheral blood was taken when the disease was first diagnosed, before any treatment began.

This clonotype came up many times. This CDR3 is 16 amino acids long. Unmatched junction bases numbered 6, after V lost 4 bases and J lost 1 base. Germline V gives CDR1 SGHAT, CDR2 FQNNGV. With a duration under 2 months, the hyperthyroidism was newly diagnosed in patients aged 18 to 65. Regions amplified from RNA transcripts were the TCR beta CDR3 regions. TCR CDR3 underwent first-round RT-PCR with the HTBI primer set. TCRdb re-called the multiplex PCR reads with MiXCR, one entry per CDR3 protein. The sample yields hundreds of thousands of distinct CDR3 sequences, 12% to 15% seen once. The chain uses TRBV11-2 and TRBJ2-1; 8 nucleotides line up with TRBD2. This receptor was identified in a woman between 18 and 30 years old with Graves' hyperthyroidism. The specimen was blood. The CDR3 loop reads CASSSTSVGSYNEQFF. For the CDR3, the DNA is TGTGCCAGCAGCTCGACTAGCGTGGGGTCCTACAATGAGCAGTTCTTC. The variable domain in full, with the rest retrieved from reference TRBV11-2 and TRBJ2-1, is EAGVAQSPRYKIIEKRQSVAFWCNPISGHATLYWYQQILGQGPKLLIQFQNNGVVDDSQLPKDRFSAERLKGVDSTLKIQPAKLEDSAVYLCASSSTSVGSYNEQFFGPGTRLTVL.